The clone carrying this T cell receptor (beta chain) showed up just a few times. Other DNA sequences in this specimen translate into the identical CDR3. This sample is drawn from a study of blood T cell repertoires in COVID-19. About the research overall: The origin of the acute and convalescent COVID-19 samples was the United States, Italy and Spain.

Original handling: By means of reference gene primer amplification, nucleated cell counts were estimated. Libraries were prepared by immunoSEQ multiplex PCR; TCRdb keeps only in-frame clonotypes and omits some of them. Clone size and V and J calls were adopted from that table, with D and trimming inferred from the DNA. Of 250,000 to 350,000 clones in the sample, roughly 84% were seen once. This CDR3 contains 15 residues. V shed 3 bases and J 0 bases; nucleotides not matched to a gene: 5. From germline, CDR1 is LNHDA and CDR2 SQIVND (reference sequence). Recruited during active infection, patients (from Seattle) were subsequently followed longitudinally.

The sequenced material came from peripheral blood. The V call is TRBV19, the J call TRBJ2-7, with 7 bases matching TRBD2. The clonotype was recovered from a human donor with COVID-19, enrolled during active disease. The donor label of this sample is uncertain. The CDR3 protein is CASSIGGTYSYEQYF. CDR3 nucleotide sequence: TGTGCCAGTAGTATCGGGGGGACGTACTCCTACGAGCAGTACTTC.